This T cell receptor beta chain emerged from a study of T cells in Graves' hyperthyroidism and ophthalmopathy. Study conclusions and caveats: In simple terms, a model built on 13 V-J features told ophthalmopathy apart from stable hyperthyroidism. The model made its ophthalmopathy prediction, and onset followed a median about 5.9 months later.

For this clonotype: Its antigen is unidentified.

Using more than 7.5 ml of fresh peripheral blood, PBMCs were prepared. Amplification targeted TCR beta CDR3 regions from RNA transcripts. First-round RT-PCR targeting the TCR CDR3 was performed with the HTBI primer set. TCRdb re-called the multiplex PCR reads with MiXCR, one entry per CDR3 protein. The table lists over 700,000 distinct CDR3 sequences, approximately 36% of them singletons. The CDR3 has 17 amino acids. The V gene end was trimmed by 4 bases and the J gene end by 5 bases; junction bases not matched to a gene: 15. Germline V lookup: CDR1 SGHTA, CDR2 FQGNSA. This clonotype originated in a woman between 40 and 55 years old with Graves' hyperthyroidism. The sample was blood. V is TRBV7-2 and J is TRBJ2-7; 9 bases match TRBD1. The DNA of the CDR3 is TGTGCCAGCAGCTACCGTCAGGGGGGGGACAGGGTGGACGAGCAGTACTTC. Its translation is CASSYRQGGDRVDEQYF.